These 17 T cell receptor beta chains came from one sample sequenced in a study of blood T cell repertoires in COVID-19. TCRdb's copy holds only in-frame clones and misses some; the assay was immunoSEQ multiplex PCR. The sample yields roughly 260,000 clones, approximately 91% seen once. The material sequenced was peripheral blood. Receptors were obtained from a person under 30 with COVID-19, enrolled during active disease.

The CDR3 DNA reads as TGTGCCAGCAGTTCACAACCGTCGGACAGTGGCTATGGCTACACCTTC. Protein sequence: CASSSQPSDSGYGYTF. The genes are TRBV6-5 and TRBJ1-2, with D perhaps TRBD1 (6 bases). The CDR3 length is 16 residues. Trimming stripped 4 bases from V and 4 bases from J, with 19 bases between. From germline, CDR1 is MNHEY and CDR2 SVGAGI.

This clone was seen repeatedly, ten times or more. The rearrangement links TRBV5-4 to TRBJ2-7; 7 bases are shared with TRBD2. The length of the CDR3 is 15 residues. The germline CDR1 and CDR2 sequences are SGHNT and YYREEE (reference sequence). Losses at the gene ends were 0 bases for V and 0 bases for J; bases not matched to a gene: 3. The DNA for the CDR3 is TGTGCCAGCAGCTTGGATGGCGGGAGCTCCTACGAGCAGTACTTC. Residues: CASSLDGGSSYEQYF.

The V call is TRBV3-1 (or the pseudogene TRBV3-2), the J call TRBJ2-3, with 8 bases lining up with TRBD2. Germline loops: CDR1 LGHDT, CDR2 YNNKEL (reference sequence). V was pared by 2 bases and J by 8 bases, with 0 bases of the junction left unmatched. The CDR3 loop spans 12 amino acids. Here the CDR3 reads CASSQRGGTQYF. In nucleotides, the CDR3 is TGTGCCAGCAGCCAACGGGGGGGTACGCAGTATTTT.

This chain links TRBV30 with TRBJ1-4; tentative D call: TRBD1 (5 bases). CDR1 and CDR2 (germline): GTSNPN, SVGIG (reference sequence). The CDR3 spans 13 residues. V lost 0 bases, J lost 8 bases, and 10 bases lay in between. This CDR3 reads CAWSVKTVEKLFF. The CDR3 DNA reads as TGTGCCTGGAGTGTAAAGACAGTGGAAAAACTGTTTTTT. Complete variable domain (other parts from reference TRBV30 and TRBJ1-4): SQTIHQWPATLVQPVGSPLSLECTVEGTSNPNLYWYRQAAGRGLQLLFYSVGIGQISSEVPQNLSASRPQDRQFILSSKKLLLSDSGFYLCAWSVKTVEKLFFGSGTQLSVL.

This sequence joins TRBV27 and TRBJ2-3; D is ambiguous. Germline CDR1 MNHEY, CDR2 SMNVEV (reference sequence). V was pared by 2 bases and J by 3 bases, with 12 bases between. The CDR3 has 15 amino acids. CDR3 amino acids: CASSLIGGVTDTQYF. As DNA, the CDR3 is TGTGCCAGCAGTTTAATCGGCGGCGTTACAGATACGCAGTATTTT.

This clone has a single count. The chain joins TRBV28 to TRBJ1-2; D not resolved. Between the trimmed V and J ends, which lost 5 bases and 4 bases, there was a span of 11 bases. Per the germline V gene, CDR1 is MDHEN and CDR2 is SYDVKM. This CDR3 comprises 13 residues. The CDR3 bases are TGTGCCAGCAGTCCGACACCCTCCTATGGCTACACCTTC. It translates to CASSPTPSYGYTF.

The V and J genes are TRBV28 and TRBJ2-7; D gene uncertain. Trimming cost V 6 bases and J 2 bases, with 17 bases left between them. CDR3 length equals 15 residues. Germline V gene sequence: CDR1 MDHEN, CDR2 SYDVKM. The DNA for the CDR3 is TGTGCCAGCAGACCCGACACCGTTAGGCCCTACGAGCAGTACTTC. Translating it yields CASRPDTVRPYEQYF.

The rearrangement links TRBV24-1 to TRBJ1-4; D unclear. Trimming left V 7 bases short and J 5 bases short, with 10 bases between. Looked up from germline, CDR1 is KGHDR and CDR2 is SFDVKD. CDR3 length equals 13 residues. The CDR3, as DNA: TGTGCCACCAGCGCCCGGTGGAATGAAAAACTGTTTTTT. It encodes CATSARWNEKLFF.

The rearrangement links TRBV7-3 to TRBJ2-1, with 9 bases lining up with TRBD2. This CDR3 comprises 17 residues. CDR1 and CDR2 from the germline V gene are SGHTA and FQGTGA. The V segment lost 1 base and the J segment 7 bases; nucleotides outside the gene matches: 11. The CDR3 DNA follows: TGTGCCAGCAGCTTAATCGGAGGCGGGAGGGCCGTGAATGAGCAGTTCTTC. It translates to CASSLIGGGRAVNEQFF.

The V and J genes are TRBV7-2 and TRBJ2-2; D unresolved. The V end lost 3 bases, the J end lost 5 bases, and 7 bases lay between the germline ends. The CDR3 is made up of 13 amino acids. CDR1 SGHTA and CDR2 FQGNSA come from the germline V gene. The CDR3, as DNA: TGTGCCAGCAGCTTCCAAGCGACCGGGGAGCTGTTTTTT. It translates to CASSFQATGELFF.

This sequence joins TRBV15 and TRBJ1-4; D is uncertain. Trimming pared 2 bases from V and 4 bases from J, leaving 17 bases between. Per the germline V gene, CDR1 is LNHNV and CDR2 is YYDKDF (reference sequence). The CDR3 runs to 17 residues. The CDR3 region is CATSRIRLSGINEKLFF. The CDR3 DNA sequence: TGTGCCACCAGCAGAATTCGTTTGTCGGGGATTAATGAAAAACTGTTTTTT.

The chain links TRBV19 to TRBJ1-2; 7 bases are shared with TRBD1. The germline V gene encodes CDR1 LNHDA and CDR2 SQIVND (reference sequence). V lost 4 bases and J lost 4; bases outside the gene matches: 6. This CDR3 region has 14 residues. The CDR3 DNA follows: TGTGCCAGTAGTACCTCGACAGGGAGCTATGGCTACACCTTC. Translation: CASSTSTGSYGYTF.

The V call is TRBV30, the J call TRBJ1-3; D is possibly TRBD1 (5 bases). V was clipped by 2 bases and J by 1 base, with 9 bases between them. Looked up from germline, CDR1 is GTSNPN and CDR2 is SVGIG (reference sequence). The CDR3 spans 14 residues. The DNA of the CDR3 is TGTGCCTGGAGTTGGGGCTGGTCTGGAAACACCATATATTTT. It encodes CAWSWGWSGNTIYF.

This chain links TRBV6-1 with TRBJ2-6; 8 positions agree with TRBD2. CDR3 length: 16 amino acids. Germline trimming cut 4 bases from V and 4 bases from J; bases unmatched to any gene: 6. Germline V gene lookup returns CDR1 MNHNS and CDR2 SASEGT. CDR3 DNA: TGTGCCAGCAGTGCCGGGGGGGCATCAGGGGCCAACGTCCTGACTTTC. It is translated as CASSAGGASGANVLTF.

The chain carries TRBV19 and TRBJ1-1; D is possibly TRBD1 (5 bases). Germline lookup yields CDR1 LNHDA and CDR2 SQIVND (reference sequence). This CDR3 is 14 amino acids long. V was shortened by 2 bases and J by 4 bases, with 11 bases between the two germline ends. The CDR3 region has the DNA TGTGCCAGTAGTATATGGGGAAGGGGCACTGAAGCTTTCTTT. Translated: CASSIWGRGTEAFF.

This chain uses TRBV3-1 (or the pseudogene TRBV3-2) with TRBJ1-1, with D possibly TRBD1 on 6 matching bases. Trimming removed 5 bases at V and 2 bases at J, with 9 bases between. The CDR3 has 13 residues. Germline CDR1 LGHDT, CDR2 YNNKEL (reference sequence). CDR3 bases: TGTGCCAGCAGCTGGGACACCAACACTGAAGCTTTCTTT. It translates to CASSWDTNTEAFF.

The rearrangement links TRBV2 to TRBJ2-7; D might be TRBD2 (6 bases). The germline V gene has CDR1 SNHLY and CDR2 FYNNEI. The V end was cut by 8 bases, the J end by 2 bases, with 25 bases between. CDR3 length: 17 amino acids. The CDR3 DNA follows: TGTGCCAGCGGAGGGGCAGAGGGAACAACAAGACCCTACGAGCAGTACTTC. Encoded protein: CASGGAEGTTRPYEQYF.